This T cell receptor beta chain was captured in a study of blood T cells in healthy people across ages. Primed by a sample-barcoded 5' primer and a J-beta primer mix, a second PCR proceeded for 7 to 11 cycles. Every sample returned 2.5 million or more CDR3-containing paired-end reads. TCRdb re-analysed the 5' RACE reads in MiXCR, keeping a single row per CDR3 protein. The profile shows over a million distinct CDR3 sequences, around 45% of them singletons. The CDR3 runs to 15 residues. Per germline, CDR1 SGHRS and CDR2 YFSETQ. Between the trimmed V and J ends, which lost 1 base and 2 bases, there was a span of 10 bases.

This chain links TRBV5-1 with TRBJ2-1; possibly TRBD1 for D (5 bases). Sequenced material: blood. The clonotype originates from a woman in her sixties in good health. CDR3 region: CASSLMGRAYNEQFF. The CDR3 region has the DNA TGCGCCAGCAGCTTGATGGGGCGAGCCTACAATGAGCAGTTCTTC.